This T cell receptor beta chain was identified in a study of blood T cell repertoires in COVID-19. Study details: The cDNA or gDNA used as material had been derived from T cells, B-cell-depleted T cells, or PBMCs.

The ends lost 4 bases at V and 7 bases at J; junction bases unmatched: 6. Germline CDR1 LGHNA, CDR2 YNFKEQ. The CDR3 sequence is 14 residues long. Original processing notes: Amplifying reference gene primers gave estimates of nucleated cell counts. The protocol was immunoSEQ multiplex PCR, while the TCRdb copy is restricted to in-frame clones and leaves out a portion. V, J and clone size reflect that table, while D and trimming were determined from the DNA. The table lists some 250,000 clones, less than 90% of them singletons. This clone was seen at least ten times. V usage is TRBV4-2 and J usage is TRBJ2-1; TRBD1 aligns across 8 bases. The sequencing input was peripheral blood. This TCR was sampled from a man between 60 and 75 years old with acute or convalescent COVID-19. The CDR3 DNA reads TGTGCCAGCAGCCGAGGCACAGGGGGGAATGAGCAGTTCTTC. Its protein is CASSRGTGGNEQFF.